A single T cell receptor beta chain is shown here with its context. As yet, its antigen is unknown. The data are from a study of cytotoxic CD8 clonotypes in ibrutinib-treated CLL. About the study: Productive templates averaged approximately 260,000 per sample, and productive rearrangements 90,000 to 100,000. Study results and caveats: The clonality rise at ibrutinib response reflected private clonotype expansion.

Sequencing used immunoSEQ multiplex PCR; TCRdb keeps in-frame clones, though not all of them. Among 75,000 to 80,000 clones listed, 75% to 90% were seen once. The source is a human donor with chronic lymphocytic leukemia. The material was PBMCs, obtained after 24 months of ibrutinib treatment.

The CDR3 is CASSIVASGSFDTQYF. The CDR3 region has the DNA TGTGCCAGTAGTATAGTGGCTAGCGGGAGCTTCGATACGCAGTATTTT. The chain has TRBV19 and TRBJ2-3; TRBD2 matches 10 bases. V shed 1 base and J 6 bases; nucleotides not matched to a gene: 7. This CDR3 is 16 amino acids long. Germline CDR1 reads LNHDA; CDR2 reads SQIVND (reference sequence).